This T cell receptor (beta chain) was captured in a study of monozygotic twins with inflammatory bowel disease. Using the 5' RACE reads, TCRdb records one entry per CDR3 protein without DNA. This repertoire includes 150,000 or so distinct CDR3 sequences. The CDR3 loop spans 17 amino acids. This sequence originates from a human donor with ulcerative colitis or Crohn's disease, or a healthy co-twin of an affected twin (not recorded which). The specimen was blood. The chain links TRBV21-1 to TRBJ1-1. TRBV21-1 is an annotated pseudogene. The chain's CDR3 is CASSEVTYRNTNTEAFF.